This TCR beta chain was recorded in a study of blood T cell repertoires in COVID-19. Study details: Samples of COVID-19 (acute and convalescent) were obtained from the United States, Italy and Spain.

In the study's own analysis: Amplified reference gene primers provided the basis for estimating nucleated cell counts. Some clones are missing from TCRdb's copy, which holds only in-frame ones; the method was immunoSEQ multiplex PCR. V and J calls and clone size are copied from that table; D and trimming were computed from the DNA. The sample contains some 120,000 clones, roughly 80% of which appear only once. J lost 3 bases, V lost 4 bases, and 3 bases had no gene match. The CDR3 sequence is 15 residues long. The germline V gene has CDR1 SGHAT and CDR2 FQNNGV. The genes are TRBV11-2 and TRBJ2-1; 10 bases fit TRBD2. The sample taken for sequencing was peripheral blood. The TCR was taken from a man between 65 and 85 years old with acute or convalescent COVID-19. The CDR3 nucleotides are TGTGCCAGCAGCTCGGGACTAGCGAGCTACAATGAGCAGTTCTTC. Protein sequence: CASSSGLASYNEQFF.